This T cell receptor (beta chain) was identified in a study of T cells in Graves' hyperthyroidism and ophthalmopathy. Study at large: The initial diagnosis was the point when peripheral blood was collected, ahead of any treatment.

The study excluded patients with uncontrolled infection, other autoimmune disease, pregnancy or lactation. Study-level findings and limits: Blood shared most expanded thyroid clonotypes above 0.001. Model-based prediction identified ophthalmopathy a median approximately 6.2 months prior to its onset.

The CDR3 regions of TCR beta were amplified from RNA transcripts. First-round RT-PCR of the TCR CDR3 relied on the HTBI primer set. TCRdb reprocessed the multiplex PCR reads via MiXCR and lists one record per CDR3 protein. Among hundreds of thousands of distinct CDR3 sequences listed, approximately 23% were seen once. The sample holds many counts of this clonotype. The target antigen is unknown. V lost 5 bases and J lost 10; bases outside the gene matches: 10. This CDR3 region has 15 residues. From germline, CDR1 is MDHEN and CDR2 SYDVKM. This rearrangement joins TRBV28 to TRBJ1-6; TRBD1 matches at 8 bases. This clonotype was sampled from a woman in her 40s with Graves' ophthalmopathy. The sample taken for sequencing was blood. The DNA for the CDR3 is TGTGCCAGCAGTACCCGGGACAGGCTACACTCACCCCTCCACTTT. Its protein product is CASSTRDRLHSPLHF. Using reference TRBV28 and TRBJ1-6 for the parts outside the CDR3, the full variable domain is DVKVTQSSRYLVKRTGEKVFLECVQDMDHENMFWYRQDPGLGLRLIYFSYDVKMKEKGDIPEGYSVSREKKERFSLILESASTNQTSMYLCASSTRDRLHSPLHFGNGTRLTVT.